This TCR beta chain was identified during a study of cytomegalovirus exposure and HLA in healthy donors. Whole-study results and caveats: Segments of the TCR beta V type were, in most cases, productive about 87% or about 30% of the time in an earlier analysis. According to a later analysis, donors in an Asian-associated ancestry cluster reportedly had fewer N-insertions than the approximately 730-donor mean. Investigators reported more than 150 TCR beta chains as tied to cytomegalovirus.

The PCR contained 60 Vbeta and 13 Jbeta primers. Produced via immunoSEQ multiplex PCR; TCRdb's table is partial and in-frame only. The table lists under 200,000 clones, about 78% of them singletons. Comments on this clone: No antigen is known for it.

The V and J ends lost 10 bases and 4 bases, in that order; junction bases with no gene match: 15. This CDR3 has 16 residues. Per the germline V gene, CDR1 is MNHNY and CDR2 is SVGAGI (reference sequence). This rearrangement joins TRBV6-6 to TRBJ2-2, with 7 bases aligning to TRBD2. Sequenced sample: PBMCs. The origin of this receptor is a middle-aged man in good health and CMV-seronegative. The CDR3 reads CANSLGRGGGTGELFF. In DNA form, the CDR3 reads TGTGCCAACTCGTTAGGGAGGGGAGGTGGCACCGGGGAGCTGTTTTTT.